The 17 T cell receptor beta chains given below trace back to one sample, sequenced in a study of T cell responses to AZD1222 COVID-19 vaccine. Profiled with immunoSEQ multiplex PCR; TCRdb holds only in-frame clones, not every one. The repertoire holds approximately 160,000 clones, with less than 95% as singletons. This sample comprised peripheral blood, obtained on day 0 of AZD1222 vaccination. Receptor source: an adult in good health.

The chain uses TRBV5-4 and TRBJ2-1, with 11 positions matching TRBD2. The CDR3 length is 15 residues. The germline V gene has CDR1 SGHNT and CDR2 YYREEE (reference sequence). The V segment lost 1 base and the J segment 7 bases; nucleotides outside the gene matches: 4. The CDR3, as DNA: TGTGCCAGCAGCTTGCATAGCGGGAGGGGGAATGAGCAGTTCTTC. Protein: CASSLHSGRGNEQFF.

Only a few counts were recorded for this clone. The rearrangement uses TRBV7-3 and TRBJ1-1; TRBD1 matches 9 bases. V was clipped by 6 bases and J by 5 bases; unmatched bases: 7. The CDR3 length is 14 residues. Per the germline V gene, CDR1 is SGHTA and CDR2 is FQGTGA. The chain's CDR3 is CASSQRTGETEAFF. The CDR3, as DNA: TGTGCCAGCAGTCAGCGGACAGGGGAGACTGAAGCTTTCTTT.

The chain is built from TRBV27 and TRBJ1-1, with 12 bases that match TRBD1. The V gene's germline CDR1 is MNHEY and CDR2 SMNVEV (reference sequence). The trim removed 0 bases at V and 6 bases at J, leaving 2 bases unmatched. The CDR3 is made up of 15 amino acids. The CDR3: CASSLSGTGGSEAFF. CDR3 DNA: TGTGCCAGCAGTTTATCGGGGACAGGGGGCTCTGAAGCTTTCTTT.

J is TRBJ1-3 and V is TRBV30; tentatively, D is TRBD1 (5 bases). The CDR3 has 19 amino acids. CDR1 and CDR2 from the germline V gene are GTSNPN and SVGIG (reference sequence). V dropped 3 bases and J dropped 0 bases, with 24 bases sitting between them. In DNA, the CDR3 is TGTGCCTGGAGACTTTCCACCCTCGGGGGGAGAGCCTCTGGAAACACCATATATTTT. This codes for CAWRLSTLGGRASGNTIYF.

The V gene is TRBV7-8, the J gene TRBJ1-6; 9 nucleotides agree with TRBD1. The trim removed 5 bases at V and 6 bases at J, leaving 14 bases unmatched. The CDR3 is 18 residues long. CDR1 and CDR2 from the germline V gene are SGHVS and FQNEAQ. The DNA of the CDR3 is TGTGCCAGCAGCGGGTCGGGAGGGACAGGGTCGCGTAATTCACCCCTCCACTTT. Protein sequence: CASSGSGGTGSRNSPLHF.

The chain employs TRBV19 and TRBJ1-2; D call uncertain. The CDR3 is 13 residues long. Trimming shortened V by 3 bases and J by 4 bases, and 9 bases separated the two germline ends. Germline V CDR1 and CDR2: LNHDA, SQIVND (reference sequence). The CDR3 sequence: CASSIKVGYGYTF. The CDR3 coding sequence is TGTGCCAGTAGTATTAAAGTCGGCTATGGCTACACCTTC. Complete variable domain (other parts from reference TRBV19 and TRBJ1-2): DGGITQSPKYLFRKEGQNVTLSCEQNLNHDAMYWYRQDPGQGLRLIYYSQIVNDFQKGDIAEGYSVSREKKESFPLTVTSAQKNPTAFYLCASSIKVGYGYTFGSGTRLTVV.

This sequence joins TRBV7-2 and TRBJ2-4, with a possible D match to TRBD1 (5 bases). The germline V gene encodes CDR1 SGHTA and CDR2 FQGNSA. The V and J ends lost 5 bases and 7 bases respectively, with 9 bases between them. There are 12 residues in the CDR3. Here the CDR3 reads CASSARVNIQYF. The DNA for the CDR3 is TGTGCCAGCAGCGCCAGGGTGAACATTCAGTACTTC.

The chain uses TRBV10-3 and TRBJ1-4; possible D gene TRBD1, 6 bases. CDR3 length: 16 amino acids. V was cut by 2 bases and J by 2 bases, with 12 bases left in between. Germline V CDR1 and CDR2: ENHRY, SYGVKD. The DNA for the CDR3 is TGTGCCATCAGTGAGGGGGGGGCGAGCACTAATGAAAAACTGTTTTTT. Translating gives CAISEGGASTNEKLFF.

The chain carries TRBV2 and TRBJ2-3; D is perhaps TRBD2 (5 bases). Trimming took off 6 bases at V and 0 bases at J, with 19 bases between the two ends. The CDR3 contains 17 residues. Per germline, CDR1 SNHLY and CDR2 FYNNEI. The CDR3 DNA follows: TGTGCCAGCAGCGACCCCCGGAGAGCGGCTAGCACAGATACGCAGTATTTT. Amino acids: CASSDPRRAASTDTQYF. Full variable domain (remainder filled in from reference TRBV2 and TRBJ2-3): EPEVTQTPSHQVTQMGQEVILRCVPISNHLYFYWYRQILGQKVEFLVSFYNNEISEKSEIFDDQFSVERPDGSNFTLKIRSTKLEDSAMYFCASSDPRRAASTDTQYFGPGTRLTVL.

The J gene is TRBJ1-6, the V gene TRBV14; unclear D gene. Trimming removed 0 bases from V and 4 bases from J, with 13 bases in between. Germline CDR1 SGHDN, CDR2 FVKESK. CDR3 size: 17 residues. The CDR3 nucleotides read TGTGCCAGCAGCCAAGACGAATACAGCCTGTATAATTCACCCCTCCACTTT. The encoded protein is CASSQDEYSLYNSPLHF.

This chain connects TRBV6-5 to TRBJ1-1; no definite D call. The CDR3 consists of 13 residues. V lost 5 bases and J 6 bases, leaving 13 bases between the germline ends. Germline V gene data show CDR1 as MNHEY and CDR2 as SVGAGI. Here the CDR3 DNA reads TGTGCCAGCAGTCGTGCACGAGGATCTGAAGCTTTCTTT. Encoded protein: CASSRARGSEAFF.

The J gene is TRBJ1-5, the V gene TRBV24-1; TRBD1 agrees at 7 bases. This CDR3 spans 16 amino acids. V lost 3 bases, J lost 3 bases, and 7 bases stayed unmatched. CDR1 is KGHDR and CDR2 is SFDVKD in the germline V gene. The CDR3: CATSDHRDSLNQPQHF. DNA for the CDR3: TGTGCCACCAGTGATCATCGGGACAGCCTCAATCAGCCCCAGCATTTT.

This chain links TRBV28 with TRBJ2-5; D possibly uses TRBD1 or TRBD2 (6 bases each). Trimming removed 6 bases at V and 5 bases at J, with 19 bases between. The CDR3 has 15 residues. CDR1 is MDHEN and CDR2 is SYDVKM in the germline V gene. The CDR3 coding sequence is TGTGCCAGCAGCCTCGGGGGCCGATCGCGGGAGACCCAGTACTTC. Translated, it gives CASSLGGRSRETQYF.

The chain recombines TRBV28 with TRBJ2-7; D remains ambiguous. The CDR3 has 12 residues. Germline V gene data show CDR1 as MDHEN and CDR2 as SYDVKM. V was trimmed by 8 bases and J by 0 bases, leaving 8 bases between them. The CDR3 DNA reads TGTGCCAGCCGAAAGGGCTCCTACGAGCAGTACTTC. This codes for CASRKGSYEQYF.

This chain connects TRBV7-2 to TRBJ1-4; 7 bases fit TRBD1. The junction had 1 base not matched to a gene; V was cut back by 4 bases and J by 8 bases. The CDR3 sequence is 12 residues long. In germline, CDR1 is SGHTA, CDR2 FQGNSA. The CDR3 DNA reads TGTGCCAGCAGCTCCAGGGGGGAAAAACTGTTTTTT. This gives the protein CASSSRGEKLFF.

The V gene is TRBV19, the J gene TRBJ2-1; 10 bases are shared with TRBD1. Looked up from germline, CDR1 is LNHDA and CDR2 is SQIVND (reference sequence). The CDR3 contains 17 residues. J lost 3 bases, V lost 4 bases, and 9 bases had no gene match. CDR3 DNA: TGTGCCAGTAGTAGGGACAGGGGTGATGAGGACTACAATGAGCAGTTCTTC. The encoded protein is CASSRDRGDEDYNEQFF.

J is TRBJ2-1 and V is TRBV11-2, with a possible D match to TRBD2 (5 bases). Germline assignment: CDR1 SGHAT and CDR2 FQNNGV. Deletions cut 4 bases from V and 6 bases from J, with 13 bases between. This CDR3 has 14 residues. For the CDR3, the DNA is TGTGCCAGCAGCTCATTTTCTAGCAGCAATGAGCAGTTCTTC. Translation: CASSSFSSSNEQFF. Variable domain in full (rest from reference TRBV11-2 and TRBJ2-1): EAGVAQSPRYKIIEKRQSVAFWCNPISGHATLYWYQQILGQGPKLLIQFQNNGVVDDSQLPKDRFSAERLKGVDSTLKIQPAKLEDSAVYLCASSSFSSSNEQFFGPGTRLTVL.